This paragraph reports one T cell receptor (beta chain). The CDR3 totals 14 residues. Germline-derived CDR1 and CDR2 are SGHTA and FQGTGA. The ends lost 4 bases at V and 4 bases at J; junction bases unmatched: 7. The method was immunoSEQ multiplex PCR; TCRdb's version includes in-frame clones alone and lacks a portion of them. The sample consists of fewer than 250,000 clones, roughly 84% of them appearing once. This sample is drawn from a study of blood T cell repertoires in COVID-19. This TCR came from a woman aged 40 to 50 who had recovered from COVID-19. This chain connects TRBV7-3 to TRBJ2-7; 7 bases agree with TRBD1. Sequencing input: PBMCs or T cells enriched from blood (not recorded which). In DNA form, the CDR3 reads TGTGCCAGCAGCTCCGGGACAGAGCCTTACGAGCAGTACTTC. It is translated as CASSSGTEPYEQYF. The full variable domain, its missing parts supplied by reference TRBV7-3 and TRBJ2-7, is GAGVSQTPSNKVTEKGKYVELRCDPISGHTALYWYRQSLGQGPEFLIYFQGTGAADDSGLPNDRFFAVRPEGSVSTLKIQRTERGDSAVYLCASSSGTEPYEQYFGPGTRLTVT.